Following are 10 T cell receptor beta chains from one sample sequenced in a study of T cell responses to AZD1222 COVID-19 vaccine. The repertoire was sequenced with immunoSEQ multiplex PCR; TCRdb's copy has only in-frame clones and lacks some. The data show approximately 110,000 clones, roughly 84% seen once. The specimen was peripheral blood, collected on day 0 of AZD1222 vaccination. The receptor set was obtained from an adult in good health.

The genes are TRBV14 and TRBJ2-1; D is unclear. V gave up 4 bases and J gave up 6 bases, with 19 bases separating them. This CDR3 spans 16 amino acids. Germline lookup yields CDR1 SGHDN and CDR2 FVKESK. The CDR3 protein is CASSLKVNRHGNEQFF. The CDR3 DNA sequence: TGTGCCAGCAGCCTTAAGGTTAATCGGCATGGCAATGAGCAGTTCTTC.

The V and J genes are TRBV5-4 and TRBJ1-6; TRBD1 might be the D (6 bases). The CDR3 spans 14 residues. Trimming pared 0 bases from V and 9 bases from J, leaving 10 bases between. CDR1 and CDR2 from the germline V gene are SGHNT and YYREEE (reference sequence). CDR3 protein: CASSLEGVSSPLHF. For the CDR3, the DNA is TGTGCCAGCAGCTTGGAGGGGGTAAGTTCACCCCTCCACTTT.

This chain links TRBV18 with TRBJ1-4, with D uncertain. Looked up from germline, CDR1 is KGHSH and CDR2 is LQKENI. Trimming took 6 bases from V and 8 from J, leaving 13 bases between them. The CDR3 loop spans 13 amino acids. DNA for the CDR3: TGTGCCAGCTCCACGATATTCGGGGAAAAACTGTTTTTT. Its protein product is CASSTIFGEKLFF.

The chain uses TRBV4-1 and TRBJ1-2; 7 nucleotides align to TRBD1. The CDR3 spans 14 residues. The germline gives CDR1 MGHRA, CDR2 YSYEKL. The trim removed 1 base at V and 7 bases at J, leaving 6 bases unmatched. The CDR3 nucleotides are TGCGCCAGCAGCCAAGTCTTAACAGGGGTTGGCTACACCTTC. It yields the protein CASSQVLTGVGYTF.

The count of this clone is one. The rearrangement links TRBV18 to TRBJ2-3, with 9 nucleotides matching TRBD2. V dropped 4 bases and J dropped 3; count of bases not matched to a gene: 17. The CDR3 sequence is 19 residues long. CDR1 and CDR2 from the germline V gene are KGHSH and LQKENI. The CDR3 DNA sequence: TGTGCCAGCTCACGGAAGTTCCTACGCGGGGGGGAAACAACAGATACGCAGTATTTT. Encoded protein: CASSRKFLRGGETTDTQYF.

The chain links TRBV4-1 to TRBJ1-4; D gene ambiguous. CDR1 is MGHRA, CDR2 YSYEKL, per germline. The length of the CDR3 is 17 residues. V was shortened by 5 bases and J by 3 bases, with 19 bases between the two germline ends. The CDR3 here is CASSNPLDRTSNEKLFF. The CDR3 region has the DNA TGCGCCAGCAGCAATCCCCTGGACCGGACTTCTAATGAAAAACTGTTTTTT.

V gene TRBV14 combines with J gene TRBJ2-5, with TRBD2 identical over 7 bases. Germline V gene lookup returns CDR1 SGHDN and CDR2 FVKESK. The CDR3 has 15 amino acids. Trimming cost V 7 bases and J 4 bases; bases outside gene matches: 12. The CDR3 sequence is CASMIKGGVRETQYF. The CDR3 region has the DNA TGTGCCAGCATGATTAAGGGAGGGGTACGAGAGACCCAGTACTTC. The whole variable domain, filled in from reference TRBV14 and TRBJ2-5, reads EAGVTQFPSHSVIEKGQTVTLRCDPISGHDNLYWYRRVMGKEIKFLLHFVKESKQDESGMPNNRFLAERTGGTYSTLKVQPAELEDSGVYFCASMIKGGVRETQYFGPGTRLLVL.

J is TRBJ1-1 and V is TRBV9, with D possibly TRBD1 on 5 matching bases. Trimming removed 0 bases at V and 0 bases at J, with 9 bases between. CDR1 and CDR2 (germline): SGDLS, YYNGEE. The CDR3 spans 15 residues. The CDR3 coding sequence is TGTGCCAGCAGCGTAGATTGGGGCCTGAACACTGAAGCTTTCTTT. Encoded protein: CASSVDWGLNTEAFF.

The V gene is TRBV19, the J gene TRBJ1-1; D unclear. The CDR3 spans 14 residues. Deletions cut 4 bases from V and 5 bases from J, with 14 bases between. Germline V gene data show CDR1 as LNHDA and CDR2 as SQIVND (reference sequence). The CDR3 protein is CASSRFVAKTEAFF. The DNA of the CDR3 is TGTGCCAGTAGTAGGTTCGTGGCTAAAACTGAAGCTTTCTTT.

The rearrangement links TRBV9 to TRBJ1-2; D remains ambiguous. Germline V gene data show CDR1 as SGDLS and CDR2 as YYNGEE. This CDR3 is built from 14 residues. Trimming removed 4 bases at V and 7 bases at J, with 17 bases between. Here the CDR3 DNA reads TGTGCCAGCAGCAATGGACCCGCGCGAGGTGGCTACACCTTC. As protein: CASSNGPARGGYTF. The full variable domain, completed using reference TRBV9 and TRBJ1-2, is DSGVTQTPKHLITATGQRVTLRCSPRSGDLSVYWYQQSLDQGLQFLIQYYNGEERAKGNILERFSAQQFPDLHSELNLSSLELGDSALYFCASSNGPARGGYTFGSGTRLTVV.